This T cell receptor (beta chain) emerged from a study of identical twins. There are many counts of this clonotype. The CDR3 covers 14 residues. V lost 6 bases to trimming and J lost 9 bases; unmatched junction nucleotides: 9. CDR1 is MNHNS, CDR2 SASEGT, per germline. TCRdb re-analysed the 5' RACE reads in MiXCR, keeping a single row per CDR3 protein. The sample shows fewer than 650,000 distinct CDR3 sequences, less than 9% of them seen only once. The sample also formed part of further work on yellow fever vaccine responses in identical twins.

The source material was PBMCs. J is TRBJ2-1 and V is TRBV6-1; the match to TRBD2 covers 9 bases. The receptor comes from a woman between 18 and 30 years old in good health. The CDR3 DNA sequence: TGTGCCAGCAGCCGATCGCGGGAGGGCGTTGAGCAGTTCTTC. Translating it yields CASSRSREGVEQFF.